This entry lists 27 T cell receptor beta chains sequenced from one sample in a study of T cell repertoires in cytomegalovirus infection. These receptors have no identified antigens. MiXCR, run by TCRdb on the reads, gives a single entry per CDR3 protein. The sample holds 450,000 to 650,000 distinct CDR3 sequences, approximately 40% seen once. The material sequenced was cultured PBMCs, taken from culture after CMV antigen stimulation. The receptors shown here come from a human donor in good health (CMV status not recorded). Some clones in this sample may be carry-over from other donors' samples.

V is TRBV6-2 or TRBV6-3 and J is TRBJ2-7; 14 bases are shared with TRBD2. Germline loops: CDR1 MNHEY, CDR2 SVGEGT. With 6 bases clipped from V and 7 bases from J, the junction kept 8 bases outside the gene matches. This CDR3 is 15 amino acids long. CDR3 sequence (DNA): TGTGCCAGCAGACCGGGACTAGCGGGAGTTAGGGAGCAGTACTTC. Translating it yields CASRPGLAGVREQYF.

J is TRBJ1-2 and V is TRBV6-2 or TRBV6-3, with TRBD1 matching 8 bases. Germline V gene data show CDR1 as MNHEY and CDR2 as SVGEGT. This CDR3 has 14 amino acids. V trimming: 6 bases; J trimming: 5 bases; junction bases outside the gene matches: 8. The CDR3 sequence: CASRPTGALYGYTF. Written as DNA, the CDR3 is TGTGCCAGCAGACCGACAGGGGCCCTATATGGCTACACCTTC.

This chain connects TRBV10-3 to TRBJ2-1; D unresolved. The V gene's germline CDR1 is ENHRY and CDR2 SYGVKD. V was clipped by 2 bases and J by 2 bases, with 7 bases between them. CDR3 length: 14 residues. The CDR3 nucleotides read TGTGCCATCAGTGAGAGTCCGACCTACAATGAGCAGTTCTTC. Encoded protein: CAISESPTYNEQFF.

There are a few counts of this clonotype. The CDR3, as DNA: TGTGCCAGCAGCTTAGATGGGAGAAGGAATCAGCCCCAGCATTTT. It translates to CASSLDGRRNQPQHF. V gene TRBV7-2 combines with J gene TRBJ1-5; D not resolved. V lost 1 base and J lost 4, with 11 bases in between. Germline-derived CDR1 and CDR2 are SGHTA and FQGNSA. The length of the CDR3 is 15 residues.

CDR3 residues: CASSSLGGGSSYNEQFF. CDR3 DNA: TGTGCCAGTAGTTCCTTGGGCGGGGGAAGCTCCTACAATGAGCAGTTCTTC. This chain links TRBV19 with TRBJ2-1; 7 nucleotides line up with TRBD2. From germline, CDR1 is LNHDA and CDR2 SQIVND (reference sequence). The CDR3 is 17 amino acids. V lost 5 bases and J lost 0; bases outside the gene matches: 10.

In its sample, this clonotype was seen once. V usage is TRBV20-1 and J usage is TRBJ1-2; D unresolved. CDR1 DFQATT and CDR2 SNEGSKA come from the germline V gene (reference sequence). This CDR3 has 14 residues. Trimming shortened V by 7 bases and J by 0 bases, and 15 bases separated the two germline ends. CDR3: CSVRFRVANYGYTF. The CDR3 region has the DNA TGCAGTGTAAGATTCCGTGTAGCTAACTATGGCTACACCTTC.

The V and J genes are TRBV7-9 and TRBJ2-3; D ambiguous. This CDR3 comprises 15 residues. The V and J ends lost 5 bases and 2 bases respectively, with 14 bases between them. Germline V gives CDR1 SEHNR, CDR2 FQNEAQ (reference sequence). The CDR3 loop reads CASSPVREHTDTQYF. The CDR3 bases are TGTGCCAGCAGCCCCGTGCGCGAACACACAGATACGCAGTATTTT.

This clonotype showed up many times. The V gene is TRBV7-2, the J gene TRBJ2-7, with 11 bases that match TRBD2. This CDR3 comprises 17 residues. Germline trimming cut 0 bases from V and 5 bases from J; bases unmatched to any gene: 9. Germline V gene sequence: CDR1 SGHTA, CDR2 FQGNSA. CDR3 nucleotides: TGTGCCAGCAGCTTAGCGGTGCTAGCGGGGGGCCAGGACGAGCAGTACTTC. It encodes CASSLAVLAGGQDEQYF. Based on the CDR3 plus reference TRBV7-2 and TRBJ2-7, the full variable domain is GAGVSQSPSNKVTEKGKDVELRCDPISGHTALYWYRQSLGQGLEFLIYFQGNSAPDKSGLPSDRFSAERTGGSVSTLTIQRTQQEDSAVYLCASSLAVLAGGQDEQYFGPGTRLTVT.

This clonotype was found a few times. The J gene is TRBJ1-1, the V gene TRBV5-5; possibly TRBD1 for D (6 bases). Trimming shortened V by 3 bases and J by 1 base, and 16 bases separated the two germline ends. CDR3 length: 16 amino acids. The germline gives CDR1 SGHKS, CDR2 YYEKEE (reference sequence). DNA of the CDR3: TGTGCCAGCAGCTCAGTCCCAGGGGAGGGGAACACTGAAGCTTTCTTT. Protein sequence: CASSSVPGEGNTEAFF.

The chain combines TRBV27 with TRBJ1-5; D gene ambiguous. There are 15 residues in the CDR3. Germline values: CDR1 MNHEY, CDR2 SMNVEV (reference sequence). The germline V and J ends were trimmed by 3 bases and 2 bases, with 11 bases remaining between them. The CDR3 bases are TGTGCCAGCAGTTTTGGGGTTTCGGGCAATCAGCCCCAGCATTTT. This gives the protein CASSFGVSGNQPQHF.

The chain couples TRBV10-3 to TRBJ2-3, with a weak D call TRBD2 (6 bases). Germline loops: CDR1 ENHRY, CDR2 SYGVKD. V lost 3 bases to trimming and J lost 4 bases, with 20 bases between them. This CDR3 contains 17 residues. The CDR3 region has the DNA TGTGCCATCAGTGATCTCTTTGCGGGGAATCGGGCAGATACGCAGTATTTT. Translation: CAISDLFAGNRADTQYF.

The V and J genes are TRBV7-8 and TRBJ2-7; maybe TRBD2 (6 bases). CDR1 SGHVS and CDR2 FQNEAQ come from the germline V gene. Trimming cost V 6 bases and J 0 bases, with 15 bases left between them. The CDR3 contains 15 residues. The CDR3 here is CASRVSGSSSYEQYF. The CDR3 DNA is TGTGCCAGCAGGGTTAGCGGATCGAGCTCCTACGAGCAGTACTTC.

The J gene is TRBJ2-1, the V gene TRBV20-1; TRBD2 matches 14 bases. V was clipped by 5 bases and J by 4 bases; unmatched bases: 7. CDR3 length equals 16 residues. Per germline, CDR1 DFQATT and CDR2 SNEGSKA (reference sequence). CDR3 nucleotides: TGCAGTGCTCCCGGGACTAGCGGGAGAGCGTACAATGAGCAGTTCTTC. Protein sequence: CSAPGTSGRAYNEQFF.

This clonotype was found a few times. The rearrangement joins TRBV7-8 to TRBJ2-3; 7 bases line up with TRBD1. With 5 bases clipped from V and 10 bases from J, the junction kept 12 bases outside the gene matches. Germline CDR1 SGHVS, CDR2 FQNEAQ. This CDR3 contains 14 residues. The CDR3: CASSPGTVAGSQYF. CDR3 nucleotides: TGTGCCAGCAGCCCTGGGACAGTAGCCGGTTCGCAGTATTTT.

V usage is TRBV2 and J usage is TRBJ1-2; the D is unclear. The V gene's germline CDR1 is SNHLY and CDR2 FYNNEI. This CDR3 is 10 amino acids long. V lost 7 bases and J lost 6, with 6 bases in between. CDR3 in amino acids: CASIEDGYTF. The CDR3 coding sequence is TGTGCCAGCATCGAAGATGGCTACACCTTC.

This clonotype was seen a few times. V gene TRBV11-2 combines with J gene TRBJ2-7, with D uncertain. Germline assignment: CDR1 SGHAT and CDR2 FQNNGV. Trimming pared 3 bases from V and 0 bases from J, leaving 9 bases between. The CDR3 contains 14 residues. CDR3 bases: TGTGCCAGCAGCTTTATGCGTAGCTCCTACGAGCAGTACTTC. It yields the protein CASSFMRSSYEQYF.

This chain joins TRBV29-1 and TRBJ1-1; D is possibly TRBD1 (6 bases). Per germline, CDR1 SQVTM and CDR2 ANQGSEA. V lost 7 bases to trimming and J lost 2 bases, with 29 bases between them. CDR3 length: 18 residues. The CDR3 region is CSGVGLRDTQSTNTEAFF. The CDR3 nucleotides read TGCAGCGGGGTGGGCCTCCGGGACACCCAATCGACTAACACTGAAGCTTTCTTT.

This clonotype was counted only a few times. The J gene is TRBJ1-4, the V gene TRBV7-2; D is undetermined. V was cut by 5 bases and J by 8 bases, with 15 bases left in between. The V gene's germline CDR1 is SGHTA and CDR2 FQGNSA. The CDR3 sequence is 14 residues long. CDR3 bases: TGTGCCAGCAGCCTGCTGGAGTTTGGGGAAAAACTGTTTTTT. It specifies CASSLLEFGEKLFF.

J is TRBJ2-1 and V is TRBV20-1, with TRBD2 as a possible D gene (6 bases). Germline loops: CDR1 DFQATT, CDR2 SNEGSKA (reference sequence). Deletions cut 6 bases from V and 0 bases from J, with 15 bases between. The CDR3 consists of 15 residues. CDR3 DNA sequence: TGCAGTGCGGAGGGCTCCGGGAGCTCCTACAATGAGCAGTTCTTC. It yields the protein CSAEGSGSSYNEQFF.

This clonotype was detected ten times or more. The chain couples TRBV7-2 to TRBJ2-1, with D uncertain. This CDR3 has 17 residues. Per the germline V gene, CDR1 is SGHTA and CDR2 is FQGNSA. Trimming took 2 bases from V and 9 from J, leaving 23 bases between them. The CDR3 spells CASSLTSFSYPLGEQFF. The CDR3 coding sequence is TGTGCCAGCAGCTTAACTTCTTTTTCCTACCCCCTGGGTGAGCAGTTCTTC.

The chain joins TRBV7-2 to TRBJ2-7; 8 nucleotides line up with TRBD1. The V gene's germline CDR1 is SGHTA and CDR2 FQGNSA. V was clipped by 2 bases and J by 2 bases; unmatched bases: 5. This CDR3 contains 15 residues. The CDR3 sequence is CASSLPDRGPYEQYF. The CDR3 nucleotides read TGTGCCAGCAGCTTACCTGACAGGGGCCCCTACGAGCAGTACTTC.

This clonotype was counted many times. The chain recombines TRBV7-8 with TRBJ2-7, with TRBD1 matching 10 bases. The germline V gene has CDR1 SGHVS and CDR2 FQNEAQ. This CDR3 is 14 amino acids long. Trimming removed 5 bases from V and 4 bases from J; junction bases left unmatched: 5. The CDR3 is CASSTGTGVYEQYF. The DNA of the CDR3 is TGTGCCAGCAGCACCGGGACAGGGGTATACGAGCAGTACTTC. Supplemented by reference TRBV7-8 and TRBJ2-7, the full variable domain reads GAGVSQSPRYKVAKRGQDVALRCDPISGHVSLFWYQQALGQGPEFLTYFQNEAQLDKSGLPSDRFFAERPEGSVSTLKIQRTQQEDSAVYLCASSTGTGVYEQYFGPGTRLTVT.

This rearrangement joins TRBV6-2 or TRBV6-3 to TRBJ1-1, with 10 bases matching TRBD1. Germline trimming cut 5 bases from V and 9 bases from J; bases unmatched to any gene: 3. Per germline, CDR1 MNHEY and CDR2 SVGEGT. The CDR3 has 12 amino acids. The CDR3 region has the DNA TGTGCCAGCAGTAACGACAGGGGGCAAGCTTTCTTT. Translation gives CASSNDRGQAFF.

This clonotype was seen more than once but under ten times. The chain combines TRBV20-1 with TRBJ2-7; possibly TRBD2 for D (5 bases). Germline V gene lookup returns CDR1 DFQATT and CDR2 SNEGSKA (reference sequence). V was cut by 3 bases and J by 4 bases, with 7 bases left in between. The CDR3 has 11 amino acids. The CDR3 loop is CSARGRYEQYF. The CDR3 DNA sequence: TGCAGTGCTAGGGGGAGATACGAGCAGTACTTC.

The rearrangement uses TRBV7-8 and TRBJ2-7; D is unresolved. V lost 3 bases to trimming and J lost 3 bases, with 15 bases between them. This CDR3 has 15 amino acids. Germline assignment: CDR1 SGHVS and CDR2 FQNEAQ. CDR3 sequence (DNA): TGTGCCAGCAGCTTCGCGGAGCGTTGGGGCTACGAGCAGTACTTC. Translating gives CASSFAERWGYEQYF.

The chain recombines TRBV7-9 with TRBJ2-5, with 10 bases matching TRBD2. CDR3 length: 18 residues. J was trimmed by 2 bases and V by 2 bases; bases with no gene match: 11. CDR1 is SEHNR and CDR2 is FQNEAQ in the germline V gene (reference sequence). CDR3: CASSLQTSGRSQQETQYF. Written as DNA, the CDR3 is TGTGCCAGCAGCTTACAGACTAGCGGGCGGAGCCAGCAAGAGACCCAGTACTTC.

This clonotype was found a few times. The V call is TRBV6-1, the J call TRBJ2-7; 7 bases map to TRBD1. Looked up from germline, CDR1 is MNHNS and CDR2 is SASEGT. The CDR3 runs to 14 residues. The V segment lost 5 bases and the J segment 2 bases; nucleotides outside the gene matches: 6. This CDR3 is CASSSQGPTYEQYF. CDR3 nucleotide sequence: TGTGCCAGCAGTTCACAGGGGCCTACCTACGAGCAGTACTTC.